Given below is one T cell receptor beta chain in context. Repertoires were generated with immunoSEQ multiplex PCR, while TCRdb's copy carries only in-frame clones and drops some. The table records roughly 21,000 clones, roughly 85% of them present only once. This record comes from a study of blood T cell repertoires in COVID-19. Whole-study context: COVID-19 samples from acute and convalescent phases originated in the United States, Italy and Spain.

There are 14 residues in the CDR3. CDR1 is LGHDT and CDR2 is YNNKEL in the germline V gene (reference sequence). V shed 4 bases and J 1 base; nucleotides not matched to a gene: 3. The sample comprised peripheral blood. The source of this sequence is a human donor in a cohort sampled during active COVID-19. This chain uses TRBV3-1 (or the pseudogene TRBV3-2) with TRBJ1-1; the match to TRBD1 covers 7 bases. CDR3 sequence (DNA): TGTGCCAGCAGCCGACAGGGCCGGAACACTGAAGCTTTCTTT. Its protein is CASSRQGRNTEAFF.